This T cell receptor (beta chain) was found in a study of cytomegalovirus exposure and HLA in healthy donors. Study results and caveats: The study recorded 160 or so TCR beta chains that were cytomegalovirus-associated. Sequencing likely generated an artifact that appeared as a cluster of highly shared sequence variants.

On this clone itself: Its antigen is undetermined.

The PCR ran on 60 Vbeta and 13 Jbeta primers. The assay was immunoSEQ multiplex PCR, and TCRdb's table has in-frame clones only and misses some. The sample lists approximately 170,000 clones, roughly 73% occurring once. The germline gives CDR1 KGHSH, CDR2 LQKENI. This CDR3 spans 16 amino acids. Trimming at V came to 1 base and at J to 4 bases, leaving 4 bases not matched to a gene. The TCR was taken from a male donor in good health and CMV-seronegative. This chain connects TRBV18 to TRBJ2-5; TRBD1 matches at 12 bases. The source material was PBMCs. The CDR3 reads CASSPLGTGGRETQYF. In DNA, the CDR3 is TGTGCCAGCTCACCACTCGGGACAGGGGGCCGAGAGACCCAGTACTTC. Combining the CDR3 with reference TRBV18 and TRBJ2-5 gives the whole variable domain NAGVMQNPRHLVRRRGQEARLRCSPMKGHSHVYWYRQLPEEGLKFMVYLQKENIIDESGMPKERFSAEFPKEGPSILRIQQVVRGDSAAYFCASSPLGTGGRETQYFGPGTRLLVL.